What follows are 21 T cell receptor beta chains derived from one specimen sequenced in a study of response to subunit inactivated influenza vaccine (dated by TCRdb to the late 2010s). The method was RT-PCR. Sequencing was performed on an Illumina HiSeq 2500. The public sequencing data were trimmed at Q25 with fastp and processed into clonotypes with MiXCR by TCRdb, which kept only in-frame beta chains. Every entry covers one CDR3 protein and lists the most common genes and DNA from its rows. The sample table records around 760,000 distinct CDR3 sequences; roughly 13% of these occur just once. Around 6.5% of the sample is taken by the ten largest. The sequenced sample was PBMCs from blood, obtained 14 to 15 days before vaccination. All receptors come from a man aged 45-65 years who received an inactivated influenza vaccine. Donor details come from another sample of the same person, matched by shared clones.

This clonotype was recorded many times. The chain carries TRBV28 and TRBJ2-6; D remains ambiguous. This CDR3 is 15 amino acids long. The V end lost 7 bases, the J end lost 0 bases, and 10 bases lay between the germline ends. Germline CDR1 MDHEN, CDR2 SYDVKM. CDR3 DNA: TGTGCCAGCACCCTCAACCCCTCTGGGGCCAACGTCCTGACTTTC. This gives the protein CASTLNPSGANVLTF.

In this sample, this clonotype turned up a few times. The genes are TRBV6-2 or TRBV6-3 and TRBJ2-5, with 8 bases that match TRBD2. CDR3 length: 12 residues. CDR1 MNHEY and CDR2 SVGEGT come from the germline V gene. Trimming removed 7 bases from V and 5 bases from J; junction bases left unmatched: 3. This chain's CDR3 is CASTGLGETQYF. In nucleotides, the CDR3 is TGTGCCAGCACGGGACTAGGGGAGACCCAGTACTTC.

This clonotype has only a few counts. The chain joins TRBV12-3 or TRBV12-4 to TRBJ1-1, with D uncertain. The ends were cut back, 9 bases at V and 2 bases at J, with 16 bases in the middle. The CDR3 is 14 amino acids. CDR3 DNA: TGTGCCAGTCGACTGCGACAACAAAACACTGAAGCTTTCTTT. This translates into CASRLRQQNTEAFF.

This clonotype was counted only a few times. The rearrangement joins TRBV7-2 to TRBJ2-1; D is unclear. The CDR3 runs 13 residues. The V gene's germline CDR1 is SGHTA and CDR2 FQGNSA. Trimming removed 8 bases from V and 2 bases from J, with 10 bases in between. The CDR3 DNA reads TGTGCCAGCGCTTCTGCAACCTACAATGAGCAGTTCTTC. Translating it yields CASASATYNEQFF.

The chain employs TRBV12-3 or TRBV12-4 and TRBJ2-5; weak D call: TRBD2 (5 bases). CDR3 length: 13 residues. Trimming removed 2 bases at V and 7 bases at J, with 11 bases between. The CDR3 region is CASSLRSAGTQYF. CDR3 coding DNA: TGTGCCAGCAGTTTAAGATCGGCGGGGACCCAGTACTTC.

CDR3 sequence reads: CSAKDIWNTEAFF. In DNA form, the CDR3 reads TGCAGTGCTAAGGACATTTGGAACACTGAAGCTTTCTTT. The chain couples TRBV20-1 to TRBJ1-1; D perhaps matches TRBD1 (5 bases). This CDR3 is 13 amino acids long. Germline-derived CDR1 and CDR2 are DFQATT and SNEGSKA (reference sequence). The V and J ends lost 4 bases and 1 base respectively, with 10 bases between them.

The table lists this clonotype with a few counts. This chain links TRBV5-6 with TRBJ2-1; D unresolved. V lost 0 bases and J 6 bases, leaving 13 bases between the germline ends. The germline V gene has CDR1 SGHDT and CDR2 YYEEEE. CDR3 size: 15 residues. The CDR3, as DNA: TGTGCCAGCAGCTTGGAGGTCGCAGGCCCCAATGAGCAGTTCTTC. Its translation is CASSLEVAGPNEQFF.

This rearrangement joins TRBV5-1 to TRBJ2-5; 8 bases line up with TRBD1. Trimming at V came to 3 bases and at J to 5 bases, leaving 9 bases not matched to a gene. The CDR3 has 15 amino acids. The germline CDR1 and CDR2 sequences are SGHRS and YFSETQ. The CDR3 region has the DNA TGCGCCAGCAGCTCGCCGGACAGGGCCGGGGAGACCCAGTACTTC. Amino acids: CASSSPDRAGETQYF.

This clonotype was seen a few times. The rearrangement joins TRBV6-1 to TRBJ1-6, with TRBD1 as a possible D gene (6 bases). V shed 5 bases and J shed 2 bases, with 10 bases lying between them. The CDR3 has 15 amino acids. Germline CDR1 reads MNHNS; CDR2 reads SASEGT. DNA for the CDR3: TGTGCCAGCAGTAGCCGGACAGCCTATAATTCACCCCTCCACTTT. Its translation is CASSSRTAYNSPLHF.

At least ten counts were recorded for this clonotype. The rearrangement uses TRBV5-1 and TRBJ2-1; D not resolved. This CDR3 is 15 amino acids long. Germline CDR1 is SGHRS and CDR2 is YFSETQ. V was clipped by 0 bases and J by 2 bases, with 9 bases between them. The chain's CDR3 is CASSLDGITYNEQFF. Here the CDR3 DNA reads TGCGCCAGCAGCTTGGACGGTATTACCTACAATGAGCAGTTCTTC.

This clonotype was observed a few times. The rearrangement links TRBV20-1 to TRBJ2-7; 9 bases line up with TRBD2. Per the germline V gene, CDR1 is DFQATT and CDR2 is SNEGSKA (reference sequence). This CDR3 is 15 amino acids long. Trimming at V came to 5 bases and at J to 7 bases, leaving 15 bases not matched to a gene. The CDR3 region has the DNA TGCAGTGCTCCTTCCGGGACTAGCCCCCGTCGAGAGCAGTACTTC. Protein product: CSAPSGTSPRREQYF.

The chain combines TRBV9 with TRBJ2-5, with 8 nucleotides matching TRBD1. Looked up from germline, CDR1 is SGDLS and CDR2 is YYNGEE. The CDR3 spans 16 residues. The V and J ends lost 3 bases and 1 base, in that order; junction bases with no gene match: 8. The CDR3 region is CASSARRDRSQETQYF. CDR3 DNA: TGTGCCAGCAGCGCCCGCCGGGACAGGTCCCAAGAGACCCAGTACTTC.

This clonotype was observed a handful of times. The CDR3 sequence is CASSFSRGEKLFF. The CDR3 DNA is TGTGCCAGCAGCTTCTCGAGGGGCGAAAAACTGTTTTTT. The chain uses TRBV11-2 and TRBJ1-4; possibly TRBD1 for D (5 bases). Looked up from germline, CDR1 is SGHAT and CDR2 is FQNNGV. The CDR3 has 13 residues. The V end was cut by 3 bases, the J end by 8 bases, with 10 bases between.

The chain couples TRBV12-3 or TRBV12-4 to TRBJ2-3; no firm D call. Trimming cost V 1 base and J 0 bases, with 8 bases left between them. The CDR3 loop spans 15 amino acids. The CDR3 reads CASSLGAESTDTQYF. CDR3 bases: TGTGCCAGCAGTTTAGGAGCAGAAAGCACAGATACGCAGTATTTT.

This clonotype was recorded a few times. V and J are TRBV19 and TRBJ2-1; 7 nucleotides match TRBD2. V shed 6 bases, J shed 4 bases, and the junction held 9 bases outside the gene matches. CDR3 length equals 15 residues. Germline loops: CDR1 LNHDA, CDR2 SQIVND (reference sequence). Here the CDR3 DNA reads TGTGCCAGTAGGCATGCTAGCGGAAGTTACAATGAGCAGTTCTTC. Translating it yields CASRHASGSYNEQFF.

The chain has TRBV3-1 and TRBJ2-5; 10 positions match TRBD1. CDR3 size: 15 residues. Germline CDR1 and CDR2: LGHDT and YNNKEL (reference sequence). V was clipped by 4 bases and J by 5 bases; unmatched bases: 7. Here the CDR3 reads CASSRPLTGGETQYF. The CDR3, as DNA: TGTGCCAGCAGCCGCCCTTTGACAGGGGGCGAGACCCAGTACTTC.

V gene TRBV13 combines with J gene TRBJ2-1; TRBD1 matches at 7 bases. V lost 6 bases and J lost 5; bases outside the gene matches: 7. Germline CDR1 reads PRHDT; CDR2 reads FYEKMQ (reference sequence). The CDR3 runs 14 residues. The CDR3 spells CASSRSTGDNEQFF. CDR3 in DNA: TGTGCCAGCAGTCGATCCACAGGGGACAATGAGCAGTTCTTC.

This clonotype was seen more than once but under ten times. The chain couples TRBV4-1 to TRBJ1-1, with D maybe TRBD1 (6 bases). This CDR3 is 15 amino acids long. Between the trimmed V and J ends, which lost 0 bases and 3 bases, there was a span of 11 bases. The germline V gene has CDR1 MGHRA and CDR2 YSYEKL. In DNA, the CDR3 is TGCGCCAGCAGCCAAGATAGGGGGGCGGACACTGAAGCTTTCTTT. The encoded protein is CASSQDRGADTEAFF.

This clonotype has just a few counts. The chain carries TRBV12-3 or TRBV12-4 and TRBJ2-7; D tentatively reads TRBD1 or TRBD2 (5 bases each). Trimming shortened V by 8 bases and J by 1 base, and 18 bases separated the two germline ends. This CDR3 comprises 15 residues. The CDR3 spells CASGCPPGRSYEQYF. Here the CDR3 DNA reads TGTGCCAGCGGATGCCCTCCGGGACGGTCCTACGAGCAGTACTTC.

V is TRBV29-1 and J is TRBJ2-2; D is tentatively TRBD1 or TRBD2 (5 bases each). This CDR3 contains 16 residues. V shed 5 bases and J shed 2 bases, with 18 bases lying between them. Germline loops: CDR1 SQVTM, CDR2 ANQGSEA. This CDR3 is CSVPKFGGENTGELFF. Written as DNA, the CDR3 is TGCAGCGTTCCAAAATTTGGGGGTGAAAACACCGGGGAGCTGTTTTTT.

Only a few counts were recorded for this clonotype. The chain joins TRBV6-5 to TRBJ2-5; TRBD2 matches at 10 bases. Germline loops: CDR1 MNHEY, CDR2 SVGAGI. V lost 4 bases, J lost 5 bases, and 16 bases stayed unmatched. The CDR3 is 18 amino acids. CDR3 protein: CASSLYPILAGVGETQYF. CDR3 in DNA: TGTGCCAGCAGTTTATACCCCATTCTAGCGGGAGTTGGGGAGACCCAGTACTTC.